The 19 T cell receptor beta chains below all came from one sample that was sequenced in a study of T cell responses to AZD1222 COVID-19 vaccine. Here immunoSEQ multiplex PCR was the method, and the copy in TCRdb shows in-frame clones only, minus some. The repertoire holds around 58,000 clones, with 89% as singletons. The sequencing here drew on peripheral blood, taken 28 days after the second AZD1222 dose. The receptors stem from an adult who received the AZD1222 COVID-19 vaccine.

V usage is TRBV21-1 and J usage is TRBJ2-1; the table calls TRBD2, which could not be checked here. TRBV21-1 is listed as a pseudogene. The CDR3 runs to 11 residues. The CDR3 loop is CASSKGPLRIF. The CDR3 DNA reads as TGTGCCAGCAGCAAAGGACCTCTGAGGATCTTC.

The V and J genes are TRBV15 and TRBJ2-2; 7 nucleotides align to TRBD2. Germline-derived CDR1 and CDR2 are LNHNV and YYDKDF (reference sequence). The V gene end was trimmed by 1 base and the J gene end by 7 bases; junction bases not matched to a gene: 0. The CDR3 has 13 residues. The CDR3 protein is CATSRAGGGELFF. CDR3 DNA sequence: TGTGCCACCAGCAGAGCGGGAGGCGGGGAGCTGTTTTTT.

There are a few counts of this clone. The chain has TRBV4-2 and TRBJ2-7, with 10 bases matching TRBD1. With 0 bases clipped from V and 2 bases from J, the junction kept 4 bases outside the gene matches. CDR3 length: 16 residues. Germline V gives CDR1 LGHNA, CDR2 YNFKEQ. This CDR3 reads CASSQEPGQGTYEQYF. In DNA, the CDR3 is TGTGCCAGCAGCCAAGAACCGGGACAGGGGACCTACGAGCAGTACTTC.

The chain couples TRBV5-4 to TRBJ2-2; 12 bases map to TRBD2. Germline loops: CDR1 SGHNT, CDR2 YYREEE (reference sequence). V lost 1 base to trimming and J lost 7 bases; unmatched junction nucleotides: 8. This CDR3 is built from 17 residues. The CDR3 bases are TGTGCCAGCAGCTTGTCTGCTAGCGGGAGGGGGAGCGGGGAGCTGTTTTTT. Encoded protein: CASSLSASGRGSGELFF.

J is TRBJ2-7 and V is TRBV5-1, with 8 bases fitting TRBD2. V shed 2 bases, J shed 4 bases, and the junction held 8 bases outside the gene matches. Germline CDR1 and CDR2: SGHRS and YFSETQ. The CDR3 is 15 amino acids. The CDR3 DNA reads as TGCGCCAGCAGCTTCGGGACTAGTGGGCGGTACGAGCAGTACTTC. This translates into CASSFGTSGRYEQYF.

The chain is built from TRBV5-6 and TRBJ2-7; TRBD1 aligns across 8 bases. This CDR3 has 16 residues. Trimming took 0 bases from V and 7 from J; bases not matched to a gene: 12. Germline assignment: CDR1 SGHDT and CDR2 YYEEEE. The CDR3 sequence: CASSLAPGGARGEQYF. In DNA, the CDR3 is TGTGCCAGCAGCTTGGCACCAGGGGGCGCTAGGGGAGAGCAGTACTTC.

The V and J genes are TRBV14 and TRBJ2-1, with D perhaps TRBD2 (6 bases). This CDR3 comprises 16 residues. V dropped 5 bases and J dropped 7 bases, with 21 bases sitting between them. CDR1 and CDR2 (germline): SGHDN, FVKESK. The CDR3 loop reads CASSKGLSGSENEQFF. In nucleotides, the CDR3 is TGTGCCAGCAGCAAAGGACTATCCGGGAGCGAAAATGAGCAGTTCTTC.

The CDR3 reads CAWSRGQGRQPQHF. The CDR3 DNA reads TGTGCCTGGAGTAGGGGACAGGGGAGGCAGCCCCAGCATTTT. V gene TRBV30 combines with J gene TRBJ1-5; 10 bases fit TRBD1. The CDR3 is 14 residues long. V trimming: 2 bases; J trimming: 7 bases; junction bases outside the gene matches: 5. Germline V gives CDR1 GTSNPN, CDR2 SVGIG (reference sequence).

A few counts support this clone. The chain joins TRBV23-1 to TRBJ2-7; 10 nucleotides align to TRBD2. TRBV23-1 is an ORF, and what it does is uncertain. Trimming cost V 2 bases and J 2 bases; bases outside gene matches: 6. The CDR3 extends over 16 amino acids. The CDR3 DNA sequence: TGCGCCAGCAGTCAACGGGGGACTAGCGAGGCCTACGAGCAGTACTTC. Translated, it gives CASSQRGTSEAYEQYF.

The CDR3 nucleotides are TGTGCCAGTGGACAGGGTGCTAGGTACGAGCAGTACTTC. Translated, it gives CASGQGARYEQYF. The rearrangement joins TRBV28 to TRBJ2-7; 8 bases are a match to TRBD1. Germline CDR1 MDHEN, CDR2 SYDVKM. CDR3 size: 13 residues. V was pared by 9 bases and J by 4 bases, with 8 bases of the junction left unmatched.

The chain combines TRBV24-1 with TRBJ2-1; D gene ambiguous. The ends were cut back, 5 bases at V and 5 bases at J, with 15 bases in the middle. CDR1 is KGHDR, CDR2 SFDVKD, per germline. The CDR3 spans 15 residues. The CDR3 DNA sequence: TGTGCCACCAGTGCCTTAGCTTCAACCCACAATGAGCAGTTCTTC. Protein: CATSALASTHNEQFF.

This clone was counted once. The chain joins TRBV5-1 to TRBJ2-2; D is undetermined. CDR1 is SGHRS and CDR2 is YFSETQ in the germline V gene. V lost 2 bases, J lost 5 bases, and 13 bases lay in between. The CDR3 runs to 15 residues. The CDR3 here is CASSFGSQPTGELFF. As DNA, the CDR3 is TGCGCCAGCAGCTTCGGCAGTCAGCCTACCGGGGAGCTGTTTTTT.

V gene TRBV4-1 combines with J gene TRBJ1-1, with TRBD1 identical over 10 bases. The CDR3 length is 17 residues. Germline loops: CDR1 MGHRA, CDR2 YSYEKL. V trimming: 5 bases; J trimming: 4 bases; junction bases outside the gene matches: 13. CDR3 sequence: CASSNRQGARGLTEAFF. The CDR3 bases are TGCGCCAGCAGCAATCGACAGGGGGCGCGAGGGCTCACTGAAGCTTTCTTT.

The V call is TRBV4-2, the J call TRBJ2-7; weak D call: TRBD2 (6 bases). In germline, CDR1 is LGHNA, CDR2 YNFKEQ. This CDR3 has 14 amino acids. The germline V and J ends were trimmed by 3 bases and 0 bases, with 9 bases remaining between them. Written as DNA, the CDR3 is TGTGCCAGCAGCCACCTGCGGGACTCCTACGAGCAGTACTTC. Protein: CASSHLRDSYEQYF.

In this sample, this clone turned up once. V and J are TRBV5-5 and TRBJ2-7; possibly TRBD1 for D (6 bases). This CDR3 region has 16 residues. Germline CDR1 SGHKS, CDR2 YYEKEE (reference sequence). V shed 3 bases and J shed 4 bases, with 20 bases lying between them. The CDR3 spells CASSSDAAGATYEQYF. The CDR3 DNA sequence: TGTGCCAGCAGCTCTGACGCGGCAGGGGCCACGTACGAGCAGTACTTC.

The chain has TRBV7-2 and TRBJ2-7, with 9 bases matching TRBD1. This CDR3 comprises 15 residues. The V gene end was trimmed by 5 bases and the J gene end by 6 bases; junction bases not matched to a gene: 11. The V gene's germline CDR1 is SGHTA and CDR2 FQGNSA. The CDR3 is CASSPSTGQGVEQYF. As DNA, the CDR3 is TGTGCCAGCAGCCCCTCCACGGGACAGGGCGTCGAGCAGTACTTC.

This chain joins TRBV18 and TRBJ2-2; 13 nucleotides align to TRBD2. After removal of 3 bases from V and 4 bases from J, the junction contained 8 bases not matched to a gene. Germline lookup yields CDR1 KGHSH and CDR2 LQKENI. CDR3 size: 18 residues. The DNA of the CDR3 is TGTGCCAGCTCACCGATACTAGCGGGAGGGCCATCCACCGGGGAGCTGTTTTTT. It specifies CASSPILAGGPSTGELFF.

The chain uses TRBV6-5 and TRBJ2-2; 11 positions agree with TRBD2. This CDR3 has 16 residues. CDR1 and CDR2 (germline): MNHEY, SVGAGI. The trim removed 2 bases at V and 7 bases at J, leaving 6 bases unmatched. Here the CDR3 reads CASSYVPSGRSGELFF. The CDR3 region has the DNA TGTGCCAGCAGTTACGTCCCTAGCGGGAGGAGCGGGGAGCTGTTTTTT.

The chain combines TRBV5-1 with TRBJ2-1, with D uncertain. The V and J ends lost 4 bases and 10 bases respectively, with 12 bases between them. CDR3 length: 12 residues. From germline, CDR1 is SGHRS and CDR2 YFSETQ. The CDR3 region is CASSGPSSEQFF. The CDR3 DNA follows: TGCGCCAGCAGCGGCCCGTCTTCAGAGCAGTTCTTC.